A selection of T cell receptor beta chains follows, all from one sample in a study of cytomegalovirus exposure and HLA in healthy donors. This table comes from immunoSEQ multiplex PCR, and its TCRdb copy is limited to in-frame clones, with some not included. The sample records fewer than 200,000 clones, around nine tenths being singletons. Sequenced: PBMCs. These receptors all come from a woman aged 25 to 39 in good health and CMV-seronegative. The CDR3 runs from the conserved cysteine through the conserved F or W. D genes are given only for firm matches. Clone sizes are given selectively: once, few, many, or a class where the clone is expanded.

d_call clone_size j_call v_call cdr3_aa cdr3_nt
TRBD1 NA TRBJ1-2 TRBV9 CASSALGGADGYTF TGTGCCAGCAGCGCCCTAGGGGGCGCGGATGGCTACACCTTC
TRBD1 NA TRBJ1-5 TRBV2 CASRDRGNNQPQHF TGTGCCAGCCGGGACAGGGGAAATAATCAGCCCCAGCATTTT
TRBD2 once TRBJ2-1 TRBV27 CASSLWAPAGSSYNEQFF TGTGCCAGCAGTTTATGGGCCCCAGCGGGGAGCTCCTACAATGAGCAGTTCTTC
TRBD2 NA TRBJ2-1 TRBV29-1 CSVVRGGDYNEQFF TGCAGCGTTGTTCGGGGGGGGGACTACAATGAGCAGTTCTTC
TRBD1 NA TRBJ2-4 TRBV19 CASSTGQGRDIQYF TGTGCCAGTAGTACGGGACAGGGGCGGGACATTCAGTACTTC
TRBD1 NA TRBJ1-2 TRBV18 CASSPLLQGDVLYGYTF TGTGCCAGCTCACCACTCCTACAGGGGGACGTACTCTATGGCTACACCTTC
TRBD1 few TRBJ1-2 TRBV6-5 CASSYLKTGKGGYTF TGTGCCAGCAGTTATCTCAAGACAGGGAAGGGAGGCTACACCTTC
NA NA TRBJ1-2 TRBV6-5 CASGDSINYGYTF TGTGCCAGCGGAGACAGTATTAACTATGGCTACACCTTC
NA NA TRBJ2-1 TRBV5-4 CASSRSAYNEQFF TGTGCCAGCAGCCGTAGCGCTTACAATGAGCAGTTCTTC
NA once TRBJ1-1 TRBV9 CASSPGPQGPEAFF TGTGCCAGCAGCCCGGGACCCCAGGGGCCTGAAGCTTTCTTT
TRBD1 NA TRBJ2-7 TRBV19 CASSRGDRGYSASYEQYF TGTGCCAGTAGTAGAGGGGACAGGGGGTACTCGGCGTCCTACGAGCAGTACTTC
NA many TRBJ1-5 TRBV11-2 CASSLDLQDYQPQHF TGTGCCAGCAGCTTAGATTTACAGGATTATCAGCCCCAGCATTTT
TRBD1 NA TRBJ1-2 TRBV6-4 CASSGQGALGYTF TGTGCCAGCAGTGGACAGGGGGCGCTTGGCTACACCTTC
NA NA TRBJ1-1 TRBV4-1 CASSHPIRTLNTEAFF TGCGCCAGCAGCCACCCCATCAGGACTTTGAACACTGAAGCTTTCTTT